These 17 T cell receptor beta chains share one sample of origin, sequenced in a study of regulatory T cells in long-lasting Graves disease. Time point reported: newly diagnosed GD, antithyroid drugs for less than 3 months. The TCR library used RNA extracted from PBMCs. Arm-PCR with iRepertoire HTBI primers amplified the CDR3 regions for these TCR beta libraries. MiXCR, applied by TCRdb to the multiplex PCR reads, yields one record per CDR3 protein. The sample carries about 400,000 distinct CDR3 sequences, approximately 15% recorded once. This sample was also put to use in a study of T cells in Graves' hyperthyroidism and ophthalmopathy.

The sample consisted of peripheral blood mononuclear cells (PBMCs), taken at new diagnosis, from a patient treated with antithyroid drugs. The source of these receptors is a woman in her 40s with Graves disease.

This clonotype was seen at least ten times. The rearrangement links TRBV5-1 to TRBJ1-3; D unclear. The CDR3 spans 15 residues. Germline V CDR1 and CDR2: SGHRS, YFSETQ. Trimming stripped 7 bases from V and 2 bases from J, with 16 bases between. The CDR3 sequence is CASSTVAEAGNTIYF. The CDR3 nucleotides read TGCGCCAGCTCCACAGTTGCGGAGGCTGGAAACACCATATATTTT.

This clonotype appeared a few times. CDR3 region: CAWSKDRVYGYTF. For the CDR3, the DNA is TGTGCCTGGAGCAAAGACAGGGTCTATGGCTACACCTTC. J is TRBJ1-2 and V is TRBV30; 7 positions agree with TRBD1. The CDR3 is 13 amino acids. The V segment lost 3 bases and the J segment 4 bases; nucleotides outside the gene matches: 5. CDR1 GTSNPN and CDR2 SVGIG come from the germline V gene (reference sequence). Looking up the rest from reference TRBV30 and TRBJ1-2 gives the full variable domain: SQTIHQWPATLVQPVGSPLSLECTVEGTSNPNLYWYRQAAGRGLQLLFYSVGIGQISSEVPQNLSASRPQDRQFILSSKKLLLSDSGFYLCAWSKDRVYGYTFGSGTRLTVV.

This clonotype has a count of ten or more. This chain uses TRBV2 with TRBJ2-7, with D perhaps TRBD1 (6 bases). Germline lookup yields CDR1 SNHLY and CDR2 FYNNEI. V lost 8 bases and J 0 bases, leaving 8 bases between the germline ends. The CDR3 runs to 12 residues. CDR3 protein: CASLTGSYEQYF. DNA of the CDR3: TGTGCCAGCCTGACAGGCTCCTACGAGCAGTACTTC.

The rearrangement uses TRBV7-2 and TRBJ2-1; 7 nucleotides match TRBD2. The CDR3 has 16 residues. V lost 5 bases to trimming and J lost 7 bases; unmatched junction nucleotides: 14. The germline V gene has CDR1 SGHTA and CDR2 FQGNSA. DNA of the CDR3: TGTGCCAGCAGCAGCTTTCGCACGGGGGGAGGGAATGAGCAGTTCTTC. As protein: CASSSFRTGGGNEQFF.

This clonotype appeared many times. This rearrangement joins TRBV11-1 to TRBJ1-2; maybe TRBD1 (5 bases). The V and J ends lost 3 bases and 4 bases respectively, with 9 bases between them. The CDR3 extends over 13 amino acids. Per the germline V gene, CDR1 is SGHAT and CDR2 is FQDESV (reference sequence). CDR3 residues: CASSLSQGYGYTF. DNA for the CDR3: TGTGCCAGCAGCTTGAGCCAGGGCTATGGCTACACCTTC.

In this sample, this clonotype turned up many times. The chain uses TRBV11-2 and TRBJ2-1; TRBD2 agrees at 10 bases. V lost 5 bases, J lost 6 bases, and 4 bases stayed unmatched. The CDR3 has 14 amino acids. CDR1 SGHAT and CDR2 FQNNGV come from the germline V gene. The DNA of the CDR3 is TGTGCCAGCAGCCTCAGACTAGCGGGCAATGAGCAGTTCTTC. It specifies CASSLRLAGNEQFF.

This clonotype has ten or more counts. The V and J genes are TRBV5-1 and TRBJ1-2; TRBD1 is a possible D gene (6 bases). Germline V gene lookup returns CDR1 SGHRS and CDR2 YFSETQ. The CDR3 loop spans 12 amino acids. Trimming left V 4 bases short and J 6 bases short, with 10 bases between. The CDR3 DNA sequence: TGCGCCAGCAGCGGGGACAATCATGGCTACACCTTC. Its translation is CASSGDNHGYTF.

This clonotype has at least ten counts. CDR3 bases: TGTGCCAGCAGTCCTTGGGGTGAGACAGTTCCTAACTATGGCTACACCTTC. Translation: CASSPWGETVPNYGYTF. J is TRBJ1-2 and V is TRBV2, with D tentatively TRBD1 (5 bases). The germline V gene encodes CDR1 SNHLY and CDR2 FYNNEI. V was clipped by 5 bases and J by 0 bases, with 19 bases between them. The CDR3 loop spans 17 amino acids.

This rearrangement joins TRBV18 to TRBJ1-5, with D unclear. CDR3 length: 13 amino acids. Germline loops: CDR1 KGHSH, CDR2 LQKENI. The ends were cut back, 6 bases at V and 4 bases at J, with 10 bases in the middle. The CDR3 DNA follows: TGTGCCAGCTCCCGACACGAAAATCAGCCCCAGCATTTT. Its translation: CASSRHENQPQHF.

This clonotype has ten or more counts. In DNA form, the CDR3 reads TGTGCCAGCTCACCAGGGGGTCTCCTGGGGGGTGAGCAGTTCTTC. Amino acid sequence: CASSPGGLLGGEQFF. V and J are TRBV18 and TRBJ2-1; maybe TRBD2 (6 bases). The CDR3 has 15 residues. CDR1 and CDR2 (germline): KGHSH, LQKENI. Trimming shortened V by 2 bases and J by 9 bases, and 17 bases separated the two germline ends.

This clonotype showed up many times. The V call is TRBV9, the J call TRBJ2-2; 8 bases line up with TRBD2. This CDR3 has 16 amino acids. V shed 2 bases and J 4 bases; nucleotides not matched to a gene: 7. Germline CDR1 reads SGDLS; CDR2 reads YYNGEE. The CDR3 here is CASSVSVGLGTGELFF. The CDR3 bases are TGTGCCAGCAGCGTGTCAGTGGGACTAGGCACCGGGGAGCTGTTTTTT.

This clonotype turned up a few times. The CDR3 protein is CSAGGGNNQPQHF. The CDR3, as DNA: TGCAGTGCTGGGGGGGGGAACAATCAGCCCCAGCATTTT. V usage is TRBV20-1 and J usage is TRBJ1-5, with D maybe TRBD1 (5 bases). CDR1 DFQATT and CDR2 SNEGSKA come from the germline V gene (reference sequence). This CDR3 has 13 amino acids. V lost 5 bases to trimming and J lost 3 bases, with 11 bases between them.

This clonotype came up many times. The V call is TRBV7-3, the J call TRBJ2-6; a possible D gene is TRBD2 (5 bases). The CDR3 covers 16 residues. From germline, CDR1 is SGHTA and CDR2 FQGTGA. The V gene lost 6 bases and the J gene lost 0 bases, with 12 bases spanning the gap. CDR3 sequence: CASSAGLDSGANVLTF. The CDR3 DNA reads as TGTGCCAGCAGTGCGGGCCTCGACTCTGGGGCCAACGTCCTGACTTTC.

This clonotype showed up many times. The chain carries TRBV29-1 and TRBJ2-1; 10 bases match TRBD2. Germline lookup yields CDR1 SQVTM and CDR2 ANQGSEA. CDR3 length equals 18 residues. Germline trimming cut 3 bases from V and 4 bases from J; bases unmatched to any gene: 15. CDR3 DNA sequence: TGCAGCGTTGATTTAGCCATTGATGCTAGCGGGAGTTACAATGAGCAGTTCTTC. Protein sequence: CSVDLAIDASGSYNEQFF.

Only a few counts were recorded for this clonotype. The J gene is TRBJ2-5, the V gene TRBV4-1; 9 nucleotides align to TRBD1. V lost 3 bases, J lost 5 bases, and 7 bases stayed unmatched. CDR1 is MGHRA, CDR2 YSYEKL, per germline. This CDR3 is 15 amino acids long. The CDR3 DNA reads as TGCGCCAGCAGCCACCTGACAGGGGGAGAGGAGACCCAGTACTTC. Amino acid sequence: CASSHLTGGEETQYF.

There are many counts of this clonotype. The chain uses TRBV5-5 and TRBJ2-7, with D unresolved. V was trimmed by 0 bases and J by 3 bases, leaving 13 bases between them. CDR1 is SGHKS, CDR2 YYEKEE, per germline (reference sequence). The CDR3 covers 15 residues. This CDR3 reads CASSLGAGNYYEQYF. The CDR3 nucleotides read TGTGCCAGCAGCTTGGGTGCCGGAAACTACTACGAGCAGTACTTC.

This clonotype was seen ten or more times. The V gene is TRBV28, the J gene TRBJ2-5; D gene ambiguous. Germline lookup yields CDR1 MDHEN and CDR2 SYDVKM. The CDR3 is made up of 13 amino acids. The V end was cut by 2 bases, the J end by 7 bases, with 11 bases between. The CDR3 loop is CASSLRAIGTQYF. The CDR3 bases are TGTGCCAGCAGTTTAAGGGCTATTGGGACCCAGTACTTC.